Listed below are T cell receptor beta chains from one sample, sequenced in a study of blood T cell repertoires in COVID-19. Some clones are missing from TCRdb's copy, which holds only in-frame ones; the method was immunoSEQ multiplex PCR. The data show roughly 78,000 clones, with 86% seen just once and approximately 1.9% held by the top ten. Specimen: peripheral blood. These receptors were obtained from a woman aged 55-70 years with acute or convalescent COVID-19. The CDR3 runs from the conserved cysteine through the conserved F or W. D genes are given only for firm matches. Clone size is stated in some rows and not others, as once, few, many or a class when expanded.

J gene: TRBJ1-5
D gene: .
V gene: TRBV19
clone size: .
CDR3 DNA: TGTGCCAGTACATGGGGGCTTGGCAATCAGCCCCAGCATTTT
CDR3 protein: CASTWGLGNQPQHF

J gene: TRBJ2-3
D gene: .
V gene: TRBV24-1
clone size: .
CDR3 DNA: TGTGCCACCAGTGAACCACAGGGGAGGACTAGCACAGATACGCAGTATTTT
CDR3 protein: CATSEPQGRTSTDTQYF

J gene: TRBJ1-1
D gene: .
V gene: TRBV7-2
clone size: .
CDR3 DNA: TGTGCCAGCAGCTTATGGGGAGCTGAAGCTTTCTTT
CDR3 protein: CASSLWGAEAFF

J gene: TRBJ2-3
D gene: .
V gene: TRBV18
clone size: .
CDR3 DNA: TGTGCCAGCTCACGGGCCACAGATACGCAGTATTTT
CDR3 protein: CASSRATDTQYF

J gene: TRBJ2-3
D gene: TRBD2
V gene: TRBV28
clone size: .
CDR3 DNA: TGTGCCAGCAGCCCGAGGGCTAGCGGGAGGGTTACCACAGATACGCAGTATTTT
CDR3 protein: CASSPRASGRVTTDTQYF

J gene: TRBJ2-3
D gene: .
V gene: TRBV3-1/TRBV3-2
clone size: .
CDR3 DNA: TGTGCCAGCAGCTCCAACCCGGGAGATACGCAGTATTTT
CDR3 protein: CASSSNPGDTQYF

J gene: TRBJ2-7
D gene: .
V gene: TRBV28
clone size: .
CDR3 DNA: TGTGCCAGCAGTTTACAGGGATCCTACGAGCAGTACTTC
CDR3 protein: CASSLQGSYEQYF

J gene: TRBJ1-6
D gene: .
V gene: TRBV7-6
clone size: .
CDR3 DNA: TGTGCCAGCAGCAAAGACTCCATCAGGGGACATTCACCCCTCCACTTT
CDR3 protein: CASSKDSIRGHSPLHF

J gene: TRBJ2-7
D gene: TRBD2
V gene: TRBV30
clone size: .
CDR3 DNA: TGTGCCTGGAGTGGACTAGCGGGTATCTACGAGCAGTACTTC
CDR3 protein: CAWSGLAGIYEQYF

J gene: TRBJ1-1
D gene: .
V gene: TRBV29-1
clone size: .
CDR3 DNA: TGCAGCGTTTTAGTTGACACTGAAGCTTTCTTT
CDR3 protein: CSVLVDTEAFF

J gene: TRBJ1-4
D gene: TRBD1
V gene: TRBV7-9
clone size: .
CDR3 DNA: TGTGCCAGCAGCCTCGGACAGGGGGAAAAACTGTTTTTT
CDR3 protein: CASSLGQGEKLFF

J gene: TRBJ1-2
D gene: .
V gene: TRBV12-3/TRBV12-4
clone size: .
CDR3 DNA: TGTGCCAGCGGCAAACAGGAGTATGGCTACACCTTC
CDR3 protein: CASGKQEYGYTF

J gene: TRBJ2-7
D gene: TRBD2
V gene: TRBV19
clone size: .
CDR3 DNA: TGTGCCAGTAGCCTAGCGGGACTAGCGGGGCCCTACGAGCAGTACTTC
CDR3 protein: CASSLAGLAGPYEQYF

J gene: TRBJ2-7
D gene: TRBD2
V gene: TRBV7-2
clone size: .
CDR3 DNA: TGTGCCAGCAGCTTAGCGGCTAGCGGAGCCTACGAGCAGTACTTC
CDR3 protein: CASSLAASGAYEQYF

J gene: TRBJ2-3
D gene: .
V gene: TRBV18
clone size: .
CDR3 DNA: TGTGCCAGCTCACCGCGGCCGAGCACAGATACGCAGTATTTT
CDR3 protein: CASSPRPSTDTQYF

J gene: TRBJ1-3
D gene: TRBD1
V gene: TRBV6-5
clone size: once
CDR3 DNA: TGTGCCAGCAGTTACCGGGACAGGGAAGGAAACACCATATATTTT
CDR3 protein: CASSYRDREGNTIYF

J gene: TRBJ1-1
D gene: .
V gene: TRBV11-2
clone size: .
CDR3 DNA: TGTGCCAGCAGCTTGACCCCCCAACCTGGACAGAGAAACACTGAAGCTTTCTTT
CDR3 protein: CASSLTPQPGQRNTEAFF

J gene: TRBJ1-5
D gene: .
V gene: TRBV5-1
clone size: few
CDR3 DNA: TGCGCCAGCAGCTTGGATCCAGGCCGCAATCAGCCCCAGCATTTT
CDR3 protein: CASSLDPGRNQPQHF

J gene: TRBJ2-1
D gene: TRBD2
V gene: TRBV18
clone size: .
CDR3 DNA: TGTGCCAGCTCACAACTAGCGGGGGAATACAATGAGCAGTTCTTC
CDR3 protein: CASSQLAGEYNEQFF